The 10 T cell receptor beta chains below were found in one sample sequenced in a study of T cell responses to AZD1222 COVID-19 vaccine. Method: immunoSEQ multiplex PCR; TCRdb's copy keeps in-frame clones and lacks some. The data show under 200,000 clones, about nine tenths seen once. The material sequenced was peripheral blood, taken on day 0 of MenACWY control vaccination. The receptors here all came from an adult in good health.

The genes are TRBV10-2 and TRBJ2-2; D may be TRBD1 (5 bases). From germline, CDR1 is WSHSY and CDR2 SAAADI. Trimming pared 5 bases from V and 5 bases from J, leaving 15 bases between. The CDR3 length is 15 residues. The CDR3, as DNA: TGCGCCAGCAGTAGCCAGGGTCCCGGGACCGGGGAGCTGTTTTTT. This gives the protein CASSSQGPGTGELFF.

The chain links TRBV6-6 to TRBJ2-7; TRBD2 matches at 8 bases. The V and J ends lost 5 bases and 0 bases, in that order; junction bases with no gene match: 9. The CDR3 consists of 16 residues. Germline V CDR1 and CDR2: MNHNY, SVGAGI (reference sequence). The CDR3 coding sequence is TGTGCCAGCAGTCGACAGACTAGCGCCCGCTCCTACGAGCAGTACTTC. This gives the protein CASSRQTSARSYEQYF.

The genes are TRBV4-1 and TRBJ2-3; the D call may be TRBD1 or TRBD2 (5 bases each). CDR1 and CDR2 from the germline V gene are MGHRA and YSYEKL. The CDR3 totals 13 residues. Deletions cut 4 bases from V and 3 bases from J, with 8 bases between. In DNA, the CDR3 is TGCGCCAGCAGCCTTGGGACGACAGATACGCAGTATTTT. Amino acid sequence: CASSLGTTDTQYF.

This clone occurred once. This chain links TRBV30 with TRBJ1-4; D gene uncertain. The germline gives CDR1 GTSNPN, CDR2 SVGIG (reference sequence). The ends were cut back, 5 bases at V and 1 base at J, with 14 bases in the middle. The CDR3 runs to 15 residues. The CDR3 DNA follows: TGTGCCTGGGATCCGCGAGGGTTAACTAATGAAAAACTGTTTTTT. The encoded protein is CAWDPRGLTNEKLFF.

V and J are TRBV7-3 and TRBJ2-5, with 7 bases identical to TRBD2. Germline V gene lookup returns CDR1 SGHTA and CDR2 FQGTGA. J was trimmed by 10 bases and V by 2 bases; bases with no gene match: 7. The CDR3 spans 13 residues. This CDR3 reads CASSLQLGGGQYF. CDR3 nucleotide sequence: TGTGCCAGCAGCTTACAATTAGGCGGGGGCCAGTACTTC.

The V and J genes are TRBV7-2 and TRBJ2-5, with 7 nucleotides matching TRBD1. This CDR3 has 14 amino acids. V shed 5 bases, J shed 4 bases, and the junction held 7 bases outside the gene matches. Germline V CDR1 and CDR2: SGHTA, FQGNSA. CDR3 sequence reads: CASSTRTGLETQYF. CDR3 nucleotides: TGTGCCAGCAGCACCAGGACAGGATTAGAGACCCAGTACTTC.

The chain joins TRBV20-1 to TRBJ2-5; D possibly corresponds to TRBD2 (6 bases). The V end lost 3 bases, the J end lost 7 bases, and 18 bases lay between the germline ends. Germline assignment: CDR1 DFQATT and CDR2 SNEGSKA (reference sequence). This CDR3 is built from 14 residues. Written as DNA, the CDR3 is TGCAGTGCTAGTTCAGCGGGTACTGGTGGGACCCAGTACTTC. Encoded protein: CSASSAGTGGTQYF.

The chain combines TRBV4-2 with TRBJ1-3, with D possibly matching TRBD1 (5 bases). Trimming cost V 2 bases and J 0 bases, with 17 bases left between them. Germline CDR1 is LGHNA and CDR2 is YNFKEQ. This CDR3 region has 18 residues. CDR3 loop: CASSQNPPPGTSGNTIYF. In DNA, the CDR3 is TGTGCCAGCAGCCAAAACCCCCCGCCCGGGACCTCTGGAAACACCATATATTTT.

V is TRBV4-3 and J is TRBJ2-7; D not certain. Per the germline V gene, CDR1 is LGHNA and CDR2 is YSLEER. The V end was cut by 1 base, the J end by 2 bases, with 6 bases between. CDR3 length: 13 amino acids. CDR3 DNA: TGCGCCAGCAGCCAAGGATGGACCTACGAGCAGTACTTC. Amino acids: CASSQGWTYEQYF.

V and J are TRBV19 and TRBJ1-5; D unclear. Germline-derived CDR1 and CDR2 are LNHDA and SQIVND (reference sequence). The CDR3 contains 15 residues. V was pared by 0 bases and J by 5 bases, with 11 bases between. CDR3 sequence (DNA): TGTGCCAGTAGTATAGATCGCGGGGTATATCAGCCCCAGCATTTT. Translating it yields CASSIDRGVYQPQHF. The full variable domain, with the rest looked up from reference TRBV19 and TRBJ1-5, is DGGITQSPKYLFRKEGQNVTLSCEQNLNHDAMYWYRQDPGQGLRLIYYSQIVNDFQKGDIAEGYSVSREKKESFPLTVTSAQKNPTAFYLCASSIDRGVYQPQHFGDGTRLSIL.